This is a list of T cell receptor beta chains from one sample in a study of shared clonotypes between healthy human individuals. Generated by immunoSEQ multiplex PCR, the TCRdb table keeps only in-frame clones and is missing some. This sample has about 520,000 clones; around 96% occur once, and the top ten carry 0.055% to 0.075%. Sequencing was carried out using naive CD4+ T cells sorted from blood. All receptors come from a woman between 25 and 40 years old in good health. CDR3s include the opening cysteine and the closing phenylalanine or tryptophan. Fields, in order: V gene, clone size, J gene, D gene, CDR3 protein, CDR3 DNA. D genes are given only for firm matches. Rows give clone size only sometimes, using once, few, many, or a class for an expanded clone.

TRBV28,.,TRBJ2-7,TRBD1,CASNSLTGQGANSSYEQYF,TGTGCCAGCAACTCCCTAACGGGACAGGGGGCGAATAGCTCCTACGAGCAGTACTTC
TRBV6-6,.,TRBJ1-5,.,CASSYKPRDGNQPQHF,TGTGCCAGCAGTTACAAACCCCGCGACGGCAATCAGCCCCAGCATTTT
TRBV18,.,TRBJ2-7,.,CASAGDGSSYEQYF,TGTGCCAGCGCAGGGGACGGAAGCTCCTACGAGCAGTACTTC
TRBV6-1,.,TRBJ2-3,.,CASRGRGRTDTQYF,TGTGCCAGCAGGGGAAGGGGAAGGACAGATACGCAGTATTTT
TRBV19,.,TRBJ1-1,.,CASSQSTGRDTEAFF,TGTGCCAGTAGCCAAAGCACAGGGAGGGACACTGAAGCTTTCTTT
TRBV5-1,once,TRBJ2-7,.,CASSSLGQVPGEQYF,TGCGCCAGCAGCTCGCTAGGGCAGGTACCCGGCGAGCAGTACTTC
TRBV6-1,.,TRBJ1-4,.,CASSASHEKLFF,TGTGCCAGCAGTGCCTCGCATGAAAAACTGTTTTTT
TRBV5-6,.,TRBJ1-3,TRBD1,CASSWGTGGSGNTIYF,TGTGCCAGCAGCTGGGGGACAGGAGGTTCTGGAAACACCATATATTTT
TRBV27,.,TRBJ1-1,.,CASSPFPRGQTQGEAFF,TGTGCCAGCAGCCCTTTTCCCCGAGGGCAGACCCAAGGGGAAGCTTTCTTT
TRBV12-5,.,TRBJ2-3,.,CASGLEQGRVDTQYF,TGTGCTAGTGGTTTAGAACAGGGTAGGGTCGATACGCAGTATTTT
TRBV7-2,.,TRBJ2-7,.,CASSLAGGITYEQYF,TGTGCCAGCAGCTTAGCGGGCGGGATAACCTACGAGCAGTACTTC
TRBV7-9,.,TRBJ2-7,TRBD1,CASSSPGTAYEQYF,TGTGCCAGCAGCAGCCCCGGGACAGCCTACGAGCAGTACTTC
TRBV5-4,.,TRBJ2-5,.,CASSLGQVQETQYF,TGTGCCAGCAGCTTGGGACAGGTTCAAGAGACCCAGTACTTC
TRBV5-4,.,TRBJ1-4,.,CASSLNQVRDVEKLFF,TGTGCCAGCAGCCTGAATCAGGTCAGAGATGTAGAAAAACTGTTTTTT
TRBV6-6,.,TRBJ2-1,TRBD2,CASSTGTTQYNEQFF,TGTGCCAGCAGTACCGGGACTACCCAATACAATGAGCAGTTCTTC
TRBV5-1,.,TRBJ1-2,.,CASSLEGKEGGYTF,TGCGCCAGCAGCTTGGAGGGAAAGGAAGGTGGCTACACCTTC
TRBV10-1,.,TRBJ2-1,TRBD2,CASSREGAYNEQFF,TGCGCCAGCTCACGGGAGGGAGCCTACAATGAGCAGTTCTTC
TRBV27,.,TRBJ2-1,.,CASSLLGLSSYNEQFF,TGTGCCAGCAGTTTATTGGGGCTAAGCTCCTACAATGAGCAGTTCTTC
TRBV5-1,.,TRBJ1-6,TRBD1,CASSLADRGNSPLHF,TGCGCCAGCAGCTTGGCCGACAGGGGTAATTCACCCCTCCACTTT
TRBV7-2,.,TRBJ2-3,.,CASSLAPGTDTQYF,TGTGCCAGCAGCTTAGCGCCCGGCACAGATACGCAGTATTTT
TRBV28,.,TRBJ1-2,TRBD1,CASRDTGGNYGYTF,TGTGCCAGCAGAGATACAGGGGGTAACTATGGCTACACCTTC
TRBV18,.,TRBJ1-4,.,CASSSRGTNEKLFF,TGTGCCAGCTCATCCAGGGGTACTAATGAAAAACTGTTTTTT
TRBV6-5,.,TRBJ2-1,TRBD2,CASSYEPGLAVEQFF,TGTGCCAGCAGTTACGAGCCTGGACTAGCGGTTGAGCAGTTCTTC
TRBV7-7,.,TRBJ2-5,.,CASSLGTQETQYF,TGTGCCAGCAGCTTAGGCACCCAAGAGACCCAGTACTTC
TRBV6-1,.,TRBJ1-2,.,CASRFVDYGYTF,TGTGCCAGCAGGTTCGTCGACTATGGCTACACCTTC
TRBV11-2,.,TRBJ1-5,.,CASSLGSSQPQHF,TGTGCCAGCAGCTTAGGGAGTAGTCAGCCCCAGCATTTT
TRBV4-1,.,TRBJ1-2,.,CASSQTPGQPSTYGYTF,TGCGCCAGCAGCCAAACCCCAGGACAGCCCTCCACCTATGGCTACACCTTC
TRBV28,once,TRBJ2-7,.,CASSLYPYEQYF,TGTGCCAGCAGCTTATACCCCTACGAGCAGTACTTC
TRBV19,.,TRBJ2-3,TRBD2,CASRSRAGRTDTQYF,TGTGCCAGTAGAAGTAGAGCGGGACGGACAGATACGCAGTATTTT
TRBV5-8,.,TRBJ2-2,.,CASSLSDWLMNTGELFF,TGTGCCAGCAGCTTGAGTGACTGGCTGATGAACACCGGGGAGCTGTTTTTT
TRBV2,.,TRBJ1-1,.,CASSDWLVRAFF,TGTGCCAGCAGTGATTGGCTGGTGAGAGCTTTCTTT
TRBV11-2,.,TRBJ2-3,.,CASSLGPPTDTQYF,TGTGCCAGCAGCCTGGGACCTCCCACAGATACGCAGTATTTT
TRBV7-9,.,TRBJ2-6,.,CASNVERDTGANVLTF,TGTGCCAGCAACGTAGAGAGGGATACTGGGGCCAACGTCCTGACTTTC
TRBV6-4,.,TRBJ2-6,.,CASSGGAGANVLTF,TGTGCCAGCAGTGGCGGGGCTGGGGCCAACGTCCTGACTTTC
TRBV7-8,.,TRBJ2-3,.,CASSLMAYTDTQYF,TGTGCCAGCAGCTTAATGGCTTACACAGATACGCAGTATTTT
TRBV10-3,.,TRBJ2-7,.,CAIRSGDGLYEQYF,TGTGCCATCAGATCAGGGGACGGTCTCTACGAGCAGTACTTC
TRBV11-2,.,TRBJ2-7,TRBD1,CASSPRTGAPYEQYF,TGTGCCAGCAGCCCCCGGACAGGGGCCCCCTACGAGCAGTACTTC
TRBV5-1,.,TRBJ2-2,.,CASSLGQSLNTGELFF,TGCGCCAGCAGCTTGGGGCAGTCCCTGAACACCGGGGAGCTGTTTTTT
TRBV28,.,TRBJ2-7,.,CASSLSSTGYYEQYF,TGTGCCAGCAGTTTATCATCTACCGGGTACTACGAGCAGTACTTC
TRBV30,once,TRBJ2-6,.,CAWSVVGRGANVLTF,TGTGCCTGGAGTGTAGTGGGCCGTGGGGCCAACGTCCTGACTTTC
TRBV30,.,TRBJ2-1,TRBD2,CAWSVIRLAGFDEQFF,TGTGCCTGGAGTGTTATCCGACTAGCGGGTTTCGATGAGCAGTTCTTC
TRBV18,.,TRBJ2-2,.,CASSPNKDSYTGELFF,TGTGCCAGCTCACCAAATAAGGACAGTTATACCGGGGAGCTGTTTTTT
TRBV2,.,TRBJ1-4,.,CASGAGHNEKLFF,TGTGCCAGCGGGGCGGGGCACAATGAAAAACTGTTTTTT
TRBV28,.,TRBJ1-5,.,CASKGAGDYSNQPQHF,TGTGCCAGCAAGGGAGCAGGCGATTATAGCAATCAGCCCCAGCATTTT
TRBV7-6,.,TRBJ1-2,.,CASSPRDNYGYTF,TGTGCCAGCAGCCCTCGGGATAACTATGGCTACACCTTC
TRBV4-1,.,TRBJ2-2,.,CASSQEAGAYVTGELFF,TGCGCCAGCAGCCAAGAGGCTGGGGCTTACGTGACCGGGGAGCTGTTTTTT
TRBV7-9,.,TRBJ2-3,.,CASSLTGSTDTQYF,TGTGCCAGCAGCTTAACAGGGAGCACAGATACGCAGTATTTT
TRBV5-1,.,TRBJ2-6,.,CASSLIGQTSGANVLTF,TGCGCCAGCAGCTTGATCGGACAGACCTCTGGGGCCAACGTCCTGACTTTC
TRBV5-1,.,TRBJ1-1,.,CASSGGQTNTEAFF,TGCGCCAGCAGCGGAGGACAAACGAACACTGAAGCTTTCTTT
TRBV28,.,TRBJ1-4,TRBD1,CASSANRGSEKLFF,TGTGCCAGCAGCGCGAACAGGGGTAGTGAAAAACTGTTTTTT
TRBV7-2,.,TRBJ2-1,.,CASSFRLGGRYEQFF,TGTGCCAGCAGCTTCCGACTAGGGGGAAGGTATGAGCAGTTCTTC
TRBV18,.,TRBJ2-5,.,CASSPSKGETQYF,TGTGCCAGCTCACCTTCCAAAGGCGAGACCCAGTACTTC
TRBV9,once,TRBJ2-7,.,CASSVDSSYEQYF,TGTGCCAGCAGCGTCGACAGCTCCTACGAGCAGTACTTC
TRBV6-6,.,TRBJ2-5,.,CASSPPLTSTETQYF,TGTGCCAGCAGTCCCCCTCTAACTAGCACGGAGACCCAGTACTTC